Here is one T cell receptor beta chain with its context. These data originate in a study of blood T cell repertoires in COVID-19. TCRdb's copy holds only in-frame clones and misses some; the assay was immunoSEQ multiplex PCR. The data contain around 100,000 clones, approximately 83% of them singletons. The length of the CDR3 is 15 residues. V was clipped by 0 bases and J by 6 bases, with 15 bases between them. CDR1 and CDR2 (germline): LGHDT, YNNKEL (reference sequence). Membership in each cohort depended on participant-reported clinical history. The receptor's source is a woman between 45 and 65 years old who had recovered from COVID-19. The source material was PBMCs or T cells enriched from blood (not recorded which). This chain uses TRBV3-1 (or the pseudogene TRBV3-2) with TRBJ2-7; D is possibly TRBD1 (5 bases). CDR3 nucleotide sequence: TGTGCCAGCAGCCAAGATCCAACAGGACGAGGCGAGCAGTACTTC. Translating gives CASSQDPTGRGEQYF.